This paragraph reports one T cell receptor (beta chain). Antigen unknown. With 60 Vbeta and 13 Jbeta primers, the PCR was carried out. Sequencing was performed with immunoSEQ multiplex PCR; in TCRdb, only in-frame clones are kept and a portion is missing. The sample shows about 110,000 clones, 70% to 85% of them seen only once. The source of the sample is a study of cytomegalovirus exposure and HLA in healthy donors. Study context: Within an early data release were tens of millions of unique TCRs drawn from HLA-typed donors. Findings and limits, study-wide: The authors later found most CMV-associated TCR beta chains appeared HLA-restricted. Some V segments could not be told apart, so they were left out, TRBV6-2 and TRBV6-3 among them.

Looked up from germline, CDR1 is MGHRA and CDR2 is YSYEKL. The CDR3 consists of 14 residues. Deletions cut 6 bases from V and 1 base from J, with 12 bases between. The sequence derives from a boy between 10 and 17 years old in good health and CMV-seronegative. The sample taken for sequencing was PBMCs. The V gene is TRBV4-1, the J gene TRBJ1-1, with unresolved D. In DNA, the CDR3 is TGCGCCAGCAGACCAGGACTGCGGAACACTGAAGCTTTCTTT. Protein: CASRPGLRNTEAFF.